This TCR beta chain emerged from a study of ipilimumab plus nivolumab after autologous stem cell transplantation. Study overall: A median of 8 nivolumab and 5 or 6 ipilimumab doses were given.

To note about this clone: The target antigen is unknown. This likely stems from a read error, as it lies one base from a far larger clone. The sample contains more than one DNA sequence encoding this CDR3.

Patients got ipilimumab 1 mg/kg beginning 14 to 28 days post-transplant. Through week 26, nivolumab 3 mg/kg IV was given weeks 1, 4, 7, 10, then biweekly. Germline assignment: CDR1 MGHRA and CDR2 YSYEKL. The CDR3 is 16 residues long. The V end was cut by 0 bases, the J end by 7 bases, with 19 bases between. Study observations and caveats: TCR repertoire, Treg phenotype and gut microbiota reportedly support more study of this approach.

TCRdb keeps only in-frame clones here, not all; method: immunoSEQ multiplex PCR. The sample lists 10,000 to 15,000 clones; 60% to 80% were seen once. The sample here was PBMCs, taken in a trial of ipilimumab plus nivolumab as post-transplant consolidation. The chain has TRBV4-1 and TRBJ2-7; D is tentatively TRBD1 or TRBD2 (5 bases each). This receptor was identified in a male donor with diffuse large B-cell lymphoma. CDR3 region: CASSQDPAGDLREQYF. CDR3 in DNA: TGCGCCAGCAGCCAAGATCCGGCCGGGGACCTAAGAGAGCAGTACTTC.